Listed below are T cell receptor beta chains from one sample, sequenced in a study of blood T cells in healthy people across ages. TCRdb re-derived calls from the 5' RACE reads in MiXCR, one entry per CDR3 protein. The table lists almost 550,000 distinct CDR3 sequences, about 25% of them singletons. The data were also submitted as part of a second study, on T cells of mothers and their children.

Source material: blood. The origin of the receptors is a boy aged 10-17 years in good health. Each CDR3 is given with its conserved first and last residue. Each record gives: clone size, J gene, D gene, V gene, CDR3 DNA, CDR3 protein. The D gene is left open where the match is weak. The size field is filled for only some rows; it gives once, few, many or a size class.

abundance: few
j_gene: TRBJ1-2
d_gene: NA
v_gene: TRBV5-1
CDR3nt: TGCGCCAGCAGCTTGGCTGTTTTGGGGGGCGCGAACTATGGCTACACCTTC
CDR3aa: CASSLAVLGGANYGYTF

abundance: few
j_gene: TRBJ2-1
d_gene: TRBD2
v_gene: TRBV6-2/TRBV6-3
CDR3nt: TGTGCCAGCAGTTATAATCCGGGGGGGAACGATGAGCAGTTCTTC
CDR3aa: CASSYNPGGNDEQFF

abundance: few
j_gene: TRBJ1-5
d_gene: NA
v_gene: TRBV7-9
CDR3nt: TGTGCCAGCAGCGCAGTATCTCTCAGCAATCAGCCCCAGCATTTT
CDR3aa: CASSAVSLSNQPQHF

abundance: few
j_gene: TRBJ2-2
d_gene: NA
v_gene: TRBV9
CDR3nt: TGTGCCAGCAGCGTACTTGGAGGGGACGGGGAGCTGTTTTTT
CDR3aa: CASSVLGGDGELFF

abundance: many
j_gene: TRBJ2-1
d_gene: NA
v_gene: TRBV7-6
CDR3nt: TGTGCCAGCAGCTTAGAAGCCTCACGGTACAATGAGCAGTTCTTC
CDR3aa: CASSLEASRYNEQFF

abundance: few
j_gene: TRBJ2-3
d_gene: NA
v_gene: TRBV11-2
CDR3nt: TGTGCCAGCAGCTTACAGGGGTCAAGCACAGATACGCAGTATTTT
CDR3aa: CASSLQGSSTDTQYF

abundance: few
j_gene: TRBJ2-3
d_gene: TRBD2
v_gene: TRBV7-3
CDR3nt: TGTGCCAGCAGCTTAACTCTAGCGGGGGTCGGCTCAGATACGCAGTATTTT
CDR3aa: CASSLTLAGVGSDTQYF

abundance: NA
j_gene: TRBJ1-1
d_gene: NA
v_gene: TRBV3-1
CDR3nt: TGTGCCAGCAGCCCAACCGGGGGGGACTGGGGTGAAGCTTTCTTT
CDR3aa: CASSPTGGDWGEAFF

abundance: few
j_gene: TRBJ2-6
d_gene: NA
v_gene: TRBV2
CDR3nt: TGTGCCAGCAGTGAACAAGGGCCTGGGGCCAACGTCCTGACTTTC
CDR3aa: CASSEQGPGANVLTF

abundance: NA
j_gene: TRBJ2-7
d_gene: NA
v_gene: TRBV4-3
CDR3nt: TGCGCCAGCAGCCAAGATAGCAGGAGCCGCGAGCAGTACTTC
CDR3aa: CASSQDSRSREQYF

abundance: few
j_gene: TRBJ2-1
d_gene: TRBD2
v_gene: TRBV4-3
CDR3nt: TGCGCCAGCAGCCGGGGACTGAGCGGGAGAGGGTTCCATGAGCAGTTCTTC
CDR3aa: CASSRGLSGRGFHEQFF

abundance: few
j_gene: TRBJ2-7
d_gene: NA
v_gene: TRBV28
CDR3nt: TGTGCCAGCAGGACTAATGTCTTCTCCTACGAGCAGTACTTC
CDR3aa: CASRTNVFSYEQYF

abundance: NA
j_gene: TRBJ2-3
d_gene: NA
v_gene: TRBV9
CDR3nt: TGTGCCAGCAGCGTAGACACGGAGGTCACAGATACGCAGTATTTT
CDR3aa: CASSVDTEVTDTQYF

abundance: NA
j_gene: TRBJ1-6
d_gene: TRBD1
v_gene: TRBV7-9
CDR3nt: TGTGCCAGCAGCTTGGGGACAGGGGGGACCTTCTATAATTCACCCCTCCACTTT
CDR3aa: CASSLGTGGTFYNSPLHF

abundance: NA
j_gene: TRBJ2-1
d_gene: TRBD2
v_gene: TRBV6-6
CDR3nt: TGTGCCAGCAGTTCGGGACTAGCGGGAGACAATGAGCAGTTCTTC
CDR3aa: CASSSGLAGDNEQFF

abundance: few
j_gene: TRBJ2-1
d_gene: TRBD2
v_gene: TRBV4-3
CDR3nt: TGCGCCAGCAGCCAACCCTCGGGACTAGCGGGAAGGAATGAGCAGTTCTTC
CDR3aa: CASSQPSGLAGRNEQFF

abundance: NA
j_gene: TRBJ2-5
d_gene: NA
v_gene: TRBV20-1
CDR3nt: TGCAGTGCTAGAGATCGTGAGACAGAAGAGACCCAGTACTTC
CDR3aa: CSARDRETEETQYF

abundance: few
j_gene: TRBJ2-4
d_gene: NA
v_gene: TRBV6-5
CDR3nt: TGTGCCAGCATGCGACTCCCGGGAAACATTCAGTACTTC
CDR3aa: CASMRLPGNIQYF

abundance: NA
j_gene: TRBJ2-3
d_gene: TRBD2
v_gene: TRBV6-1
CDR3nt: TGTGCCAGCAGTCAGGTCCCTAGCGGGGCCAGTGGCACAGATACGCAGTATTTT
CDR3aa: CASSQVPSGASGTDTQYF

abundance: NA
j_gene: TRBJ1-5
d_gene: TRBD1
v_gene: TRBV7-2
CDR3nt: TGTGCCAGCAGCACAGGGGGCACGGGCAATCAGCCCCAGCATTTT
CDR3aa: CASSTGGTGNQPQHF

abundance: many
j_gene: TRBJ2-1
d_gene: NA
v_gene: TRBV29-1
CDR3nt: TGCAGCGTTGATCGAGGGGCCCTTTACAATGAGCAGTTCTTC
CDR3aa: CSVDRGALYNEQFF

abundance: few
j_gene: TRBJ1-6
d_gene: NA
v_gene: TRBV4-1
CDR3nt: TGCGCCAGCAGCCAAGACCCCGGGGGAAATTCACCCCTCCACTTT
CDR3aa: CASSQDPGGNSPLHF

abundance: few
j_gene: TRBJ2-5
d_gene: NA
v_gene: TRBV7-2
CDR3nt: TGTGCCAGCAGCTTAAATCTAGAGACCCAGTACTTC
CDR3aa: CASSLNLETQYF

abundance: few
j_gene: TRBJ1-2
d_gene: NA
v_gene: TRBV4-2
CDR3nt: TGTGCCAGCAGCCAAGGGACAAGCCCTAACTATGGCTACACCTTC
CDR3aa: CASSQGTSPNYGYTF